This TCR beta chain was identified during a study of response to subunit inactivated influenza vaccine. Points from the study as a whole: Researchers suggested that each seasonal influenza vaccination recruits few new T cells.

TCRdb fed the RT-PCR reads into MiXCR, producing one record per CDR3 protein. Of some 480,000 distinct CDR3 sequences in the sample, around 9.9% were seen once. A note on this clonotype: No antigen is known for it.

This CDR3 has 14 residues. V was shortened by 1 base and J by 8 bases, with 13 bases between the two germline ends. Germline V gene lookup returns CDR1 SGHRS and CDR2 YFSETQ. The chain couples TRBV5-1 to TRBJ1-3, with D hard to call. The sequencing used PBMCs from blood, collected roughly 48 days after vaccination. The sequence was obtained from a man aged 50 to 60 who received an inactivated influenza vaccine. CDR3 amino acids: CASSLNHLGDTIYF. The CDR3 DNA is TGCGCCAGCAGCTTGAACCATTTGGGCGACACCATATATTTT. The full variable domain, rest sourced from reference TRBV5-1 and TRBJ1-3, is KAGVTQTPRYLIKTRGQQVTLSCSPISGHRSVSWYQQTPGQGLQFLFEYFSETQRNKGNFPGRFSGRQFSNSRSEMNVSTLELGDSALYLCASSLNHLGDTIYFGEGSWLTVV.